The 6 T cell receptor beta chains reported below all come from one sample, sequenced in a study of T cells in Graves' hyperthyroidism and ophthalmopathy. Authors of the study amplified TCR beta CDR3 regions from RNA transcripts. The HTBI primer set served for first-round RT-PCR of the TCR CDR3. TCRdb analysed the multiplex PCR reads with MiXCR anew, one entry per CDR3 protein. The sample has approximately 420,000 distinct CDR3 sequences, roughly an eighth seen once. The specimen was blood. Receptors originate from a young woman with Graves' hyperthyroidism.

This clonotype was counted only a few times. Written as DNA, the CDR3 is TGTGCCAGCAGCTTGGGTTTGGCTAGCGGGAGCCGATACAATGAGCAGTTCTTC. Amino acids: CASSLGLASGSRYNEQFF. The J gene is TRBJ2-1, the V gene TRBV5-6, with 10 positions matching TRBD2. The CDR3 extends over 18 amino acids. V lost 0 bases and J lost 4; bases outside the gene matches: 10. Germline lookup yields CDR1 SGHDT and CDR2 YYEEEE.

This clonotype has at least ten counts. This rearrangement joins TRBV7-3 to TRBJ2-3; 13 nucleotides match TRBD2. Losses at the gene ends were 5 bases for V and 3 bases for J; bases not matched to a gene: 2. The germline V gene has CDR1 SGHTA and CDR2 FQGTGA. The CDR3 length is 15 residues. CDR3 in DNA: TGTGCCAGCAGCCAGGGACTAGCGGGGACAGATACGCAGTATTTT. As protein: CASSQGLAGTDTQYF. Based on the CDR3 plus reference TRBV7-3 and TRBJ2-3, the full variable domain is GAGVSQTPSNKVTEKGKYVELRCDPISGHTALYWYRQSLGQGPEFLIYFQGTGAADDSGLPNDRFFAVRPEGSVSTLKIQRTERGDSAVYLCASSQGLAGTDTQYFGPGTRLTVL.

This clonotype was counted between two and nine times. The rearrangement links TRBV6-1 to TRBJ1-6, with D possibly TRBD1 on 5 matching bases. The CDR3 spans 12 residues. Germline V CDR1 and CDR2: MNHNS, SASEGT. CDR3 in DNA: TGTGCTGCGGGACCGACTAATTCACCCCTCCACTTT. It yields the protein CAAGPTNSPLHF.

This clonotype was observed many times. The CDR3, as DNA: TGTGCCAGCAGTCTTGGACAGGGCTCTTCTGAAGCTTTCTTT. Translation gives CASSLGQGSSEAFF. The V and J genes are TRBV28 and TRBJ1-1, with 8 bases matching TRBD1. The CDR3 is 14 amino acids. From germline, CDR1 is MDHEN and CDR2 SYDVKM. J lost 6 bases, V lost 5 bases, and 8 bases had no gene match. The full variable domain, rest sourced from reference TRBV28 and TRBJ1-1, is DVKVTQSSRYLVKRTGEKVFLECVQDMDHENMFWYRQDPGLGLRLIYFSYDVKMKEKGDIPEGYSVSREKKERFSLILESASTNQTSMYLCASSLGQGSSEAFFGQGTRLTVV.

This clonotype was observed at least ten times. This chain links TRBV27 with TRBJ1-5; no clear D. Germline loops: CDR1 MNHEY, CDR2 SMNVEV (reference sequence). The germline V and J ends were trimmed by 3 bases and 2 bases, with 8 bases remaining between them. The CDR3 totals 14 residues. The CDR3 sequence is CASSFRLGNQPQHF. The CDR3 DNA sequence: TGTGCCAGCAGTTTTCGATTGGGCAATCAGCCCCAGCATTTT.

This clonotype has a count of ten or more. The chain uses TRBV12-3 or TRBV12-4 and TRBJ2-7; possible D gene TRBD2, 6 bases. This CDR3 spans 15 amino acids. Trimming took off 5 bases at V and 4 bases at J, with 18 bases between the two ends. CDR3: CASSTTSTAKYEQYF. As DNA, the CDR3 is TGTGCCAGCAGTACTACTAGCACGGCCAAATACGAGCAGTACTTC.